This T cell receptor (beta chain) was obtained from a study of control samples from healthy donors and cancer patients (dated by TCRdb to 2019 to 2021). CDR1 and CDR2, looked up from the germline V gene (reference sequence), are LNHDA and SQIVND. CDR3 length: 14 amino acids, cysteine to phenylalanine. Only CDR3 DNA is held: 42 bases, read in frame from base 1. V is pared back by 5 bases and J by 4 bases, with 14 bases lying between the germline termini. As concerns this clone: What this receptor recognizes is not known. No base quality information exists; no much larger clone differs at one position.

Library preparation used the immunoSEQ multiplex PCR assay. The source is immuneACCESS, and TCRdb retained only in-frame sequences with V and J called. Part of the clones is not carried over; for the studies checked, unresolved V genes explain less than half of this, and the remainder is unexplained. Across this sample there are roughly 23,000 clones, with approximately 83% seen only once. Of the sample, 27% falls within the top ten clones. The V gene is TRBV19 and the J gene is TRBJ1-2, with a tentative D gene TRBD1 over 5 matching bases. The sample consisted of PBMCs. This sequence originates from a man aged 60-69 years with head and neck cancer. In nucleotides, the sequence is TGTGCCAGTAGTGCCCGGGGGGGGAGCTATGGCTACACCTTC. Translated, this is CASSARGGSYGYTF.